This T cell receptor beta chain is from a study of patients and donors after allogeneic stem cell transplantation. The V end lost 2 bases, the J end lost 0 bases, and 9 bases lay between the germline ends. The CDR3 length is 15 residues. Germline-derived CDR1 and CDR2 are SGHRS and YFSETQ. TCRdb independently ran MiXCR on the RT-PCR reads; one entry per CDR3 protein. The sample shows approximately 200,000 distinct CDR3 sequences, roughly two fifths of them seen only once. The clonotype comes from a human donor who was either an allogeneic HSCT recipient or a stem cell or donor lymphocyte infusion donor (not recorded which). It is not recorded whose cells these are; they may come from a transplant donor. Sequenced sample: blood, either unsorted or a sorted T cell fraction (not recorded which). The V call is TRBV5-1, the J call TRBJ2-1; D unclear. CDR3 residues: CASSFAKSSYNEQFF. CDR3 DNA: TGCGCCAGCAGCTTCGCCAAGAGCTCCTACAATGAGCAGTTCTTC.